The rows below give T cell receptor beta chains drawn from one sample of a study of blood T cells in healthy people across ages. TCRdb analysed the 5' RACE reads with MiXCR anew, one entry per CDR3 protein. Here the sample spans 950,000 to 1,200,000 distinct CDR3 sequences, 30% to 40% being singletons. The sample consisted of blood. All receptors come from a man between 18 and 29 years old in good health. The CDR3 runs from the conserved cysteine through the conserved F or W. The D gene is left open where the match is weak. For some rows the clone size is stated as once, few or many, or as a class when expanded; others skip it.

d_call clone_size j_call v_call cdr3_nt cdr3_aa
TRBD1 NA TRBJ1-1 TRBV20-1 TGCAGTGCTGGGGACAGGGGAGGCACTGAAGCTTTCTTT CSAGDRGGTEAFF
NA NA TRBJ2-5 TRBV5-1 TGCGCCAGCAGCGCGGGACGGTTACAAGAGACCCAGTACTTC CASSAGRLQETQYF
NA NA TRBJ2-2 TRBV6-6 TGTGCCAGCACCGATGGGTGGAACACCGGGGAGCTGTTTTTT CASTDGWNTGELFF
TRBD1 NA TRBJ1-1 TRBV2 TGTGCCAGCAGGACGGACAGGGGGCTGAGCACTGAAGCTTTCTTT CASRTDRGLSTEAFF
TRBD1 once TRBJ1-2 TRBV29-1 TGCAGCGTTGTGGACAGGGCTTTGGATGGCTACACCTTC CSVVDRALDGYTF
TRBD1 few TRBJ1-1 TRBV5-1 TGCGCCAGCAGCTCAGGGGGGGCGAACACTGAAGCTTTCTTT CASSSGGANTEAFF
TRBD2 few TRBJ2-3 TRBV7-2 TGTGCCAGCACCGCCCTTACGACTAGCGGGGCGGTAGATACGCAGTATTTT CASTALTTSGAVDTQYF
NA NA TRBJ1-2 TRBV6-6 TGTGCCAGCAGTTACGGCGGAAGTGACTATGGCTACACCTTC CASSYGGSDYGYTF
NA NA TRBJ1-2 TRBV20-1 TGCAGTGCTAGAGGGCCCTTAACTAACTATGGCTACACCTTC CSARGPLTNYGYTF
TRBD2 NA TRBJ2-1 TRBV7-8 TGTGCCAGCAGCTTAAGGAGTAGCGGGGGTTCCTACAATGAGCAGTTCTTC CASSLRSSGGSYNEQFF
NA NA TRBJ1-6 TRBV20-1 TGCAGTGCCACCGGAGGGGTTAATTCACCCCTCCACTTT CSATGGVNSPLHF
TRBD1 NA TRBJ1-1 TRBV20-1 TGCAGTGCCGGAGACAGGGGCCGAGAAGCTTTCTTT CSAGDRGREAFF
TRBD1 few TRBJ1-6 TRBV15 TGTGCCACCAGCGGAACAGGGACAGCGAATTCACCCCTCCACTTT CATSGTGTANSPLHF
NA NA TRBJ2-1 TRBV20-1 TGCAGTGCTAGTAACGGGCGGGTGGCCTACAATGAGCAGTTCTTC CSASNGRVAYNEQFF
NA NA TRBJ2-4 TRBV5-1 TGCGCCAGCAGCTTGAGGGGCAAGTCGATTACTGAGGACATTCAGTACTTC CASSLRGKSITEDIQYF
TRBD1 few TRBJ1-5 TRBV12-3/TRBV12-4 TGTGCCAGCAGCCCGCTAGGGACAGGGAACAATCAGCCCCAGCATTTT CASSPLGTGNNQPQHF
NA NA TRBJ1-2 TRBV2 TGTGCCAGCAGACTGACCATTCCATCGGGGTATGGCTACACCTTC CASRLTIPSGYGYTF
TRBD1 NA TRBJ2-1 TRBV2 TGTGCCAGCAGTAAGGTCGACAGGGACGGTGAGCAGTTCTTC CASSKVDRDGEQFF
NA NA TRBJ1-4 TRBV6-2/TRBV6-3 TGTGCCAGCAGCCCAGGAGGTCGGGAACGGGAAAAACTGTTTTTT CASSPGGREREKLFF
NA few TRBJ1-1 TRBV6-1 TGTGCCAGCAGTGAGAAGTACGGGAAGAACACTGAAGCTTTCTTT CASSEKYGKNTEAFF
NA NA TRBJ1-1 TRBV29-1 TGCAGCGTTGGCTTCGGTGTGGAGAACACTGAAGCTTTCTTT CSVGFGVENTEAFF
TRBD1 few TRBJ2-3 TRBV4-3 TGCGCCAGCAGCTCAAGAAAGACAGGGACGGGCACAGATACGCAGTATTTT CASSSRKTGTGTDTQYF
NA NA TRBJ2-5 TRBV20-1 TGCAGTGCTGAGGAAAGGGACTTCCAGTACTTC CSAEERDFQYF
NA few TRBJ2-5 TRBV2 TGTGCCAGCAGTCTAAAGGATGAGCAGTACTTC CASSLKDEQYF
NA NA TRBJ1-2 TRBV2 TGTGCCAGCAGTGGACTCGGGGGCTACACCTTC CASSGLGGYTF
NA NA TRBJ2-7 TRBV5-1 TGCGCCACCCAGAGAAGCGAGCAGTACTTC CATQRSEQYF
NA few TRBJ2-3 TRBV5-1 TGCGCCAGCAGGTTCAGGGAAACAGATACGCAGTATTTT CASRFRETDTQYF
NA many TRBJ2-6 TRBV10-3 TGTGCCACCAACTCTGGGGCCAACGTCCTGACTTTC CATNSGANVLTF
TRBD2 NA TRBJ2-4 TRBV11-2 TGTGCCAGCAGCTTAGTAGCGGGGCAGAAAAACATTCAGTACTTC CASSLVAGQKNIQYF
NA NA TRBJ2-7 TRBV3-1 TGTGCCAGCAGCAAACTCTCGGACGAGCAGTACTTC CASSKLSDEQYF
TRBD1 NA TRBJ1-2 TRBV4-2 TGTGCCAGCAGCCAGGAACAGGGGGCACTAACAAACTATGGCTACACCTTC CASSQEQGALTNYGYTF
TRBD2 NA TRBJ2-1 TRBV11-1 TGTGCCAGCAGCTCGACTAGCGGGGGGGCCCCGTTACAGTTCTTC CASSSTSGGAPLQFF
NA NA TRBJ2-5 TRBV6-1 TGTGCCAGCAGGGAAACAGTTAACAATGAGCAGTACTTC CASRETVNNEQYF
TRBD1 NA TRBJ2-3 TRBV28 TGTGCCAGCAATACACAGGGGGCCTTTGGAGATACGCAGTATTTT CASNTQGAFGDTQYF
NA few TRBJ1-1 TRBV20-1 TGCAGTGCTTCCACCCGGGTCTTCACTGAAGCTTTCTTT CSASTRVFTEAFF
NA many TRBJ2-5 TRBV28 TGTGCCAGCAGTCCTAACCGACGACTAGGAGAGACCCAGTACTTC CASSPNRRLGETQYF
NA NA TRBJ1-1 TRBV20-1 TGCAGTGCTAGTGGGCGACGGAACACTGAAGCTTTCTTT CSASGRRNTEAFF
NA NA TRBJ1-1 TRBV20-1 TGCAGTACCGGGACCGACGAGAACACTGAAGCTTTCTTT CSTGTDENTEAFF
TRBD1 many TRBJ1-2 TRBV7-2 TGTGCCAGCAGCCCGTCTAGGACAGGGAACTATGGCTACACCTTC CASSPSRTGNYGYTF
NA NA TRBJ2-7 TRBV6-2/TRBV6-3 TGTGCCAGCAGTTACAATCGTCTCTCCTACGAGCAGTGCTTC CASSYNRLSYEQCF
TRBD1 few TRBJ1-1 TRBV10-3 TGTGCCATCAGACTGGGACAGGGGGGCACTGAAGCTTTCTTT CAIRLGQGGTEAFF
NA few TRBJ2-7 TRBV5-1 TGCGCCAGCAGCTTGGCCAACAGGAGAATATACGAGCAGTACTTC CASSLANRRIYEQYF
NA NA TRBJ2-3 TRBV24-1 TGTGCCACCAGTGAGTCCACAGATACGCAGTATTTT CATSESTDTQYF
TRBD1 few TRBJ2-4 TRBV12-3/TRBV12-4 TGTGCCAGCAGTTTTCAGGGGGCCCAAAACATTCAGTACTTC CASSFQGAQNIQYF
NA NA TRBJ1-5 TRBV28 TGTGCCAGCAGTAACCTGGCAGGGGGCAATCAGCCCCAGCATTTT CASSNLAGGNQPQHF